Listed below are T cell receptor beta chains from one sample, sequenced in a study of T cell responses to AZD1222 COVID-19 vaccine. Produced via immunoSEQ multiplex PCR; TCRdb's table is partial and in-frame only. The profile shows about 130,000 clones, 90% of them singletons. The sequencing used peripheral blood, collected on day 0 of AZD1222 vaccination. The origin of the receptors is an adult in good health. The CDR3 runs from the conserved cysteine through the conserved F or W. The D gene is left open where the match is weak. Size is omitted from some rows. Given values are once, few, many or a class for expanded clones.

>TRBV6-5|TRBD2|.|TRBJ2-5
TGTGCCAGCAGTTACACTAGCGGGGTGGAAGAGACCCAGTACTTC
CASSYTSGVEETQYF
>TRBV2|TRBD1|.|TRBJ2-1
TGTGCCAGCAGTCCGATCAAACAGGGGGCAAGCTACAATGAGCAGTTCTTC
CASSPIKQGASYNEQFF
>TRBV30|.|.|TRBJ1-1
TGTGCCTGGAGTGTATATAGGGGCACTGAAGCTTTCTTT
CAWSVYRGTEAFF
>TRBV5-1|TRBD1|once|TRBJ1-1
TGCGCCAGCAGCCCACTGACAGGGCCGAACACTGAAGCTTTCTTT
CASSPLTGPNTEAFF
>TRBV5-1|.|.|TRBJ1-6
TGCGCCAGCAGCTTGGGATCAGGGAGCAATTCACCCCTCCACTTT
CASSLGSGSNSPLHF
>TRBV27|TRBD2|.|TRBJ2-3
TGTGCCAGTGGTCGGGGGACTAGCGGGGGCTCATATACGCAGTATTTT
CASGRGTSGGSYTQYF
>TRBV2|TRBD1|.|TRBJ1-1
TGTGCCAGCAGGGCTGACAGGGAATACACTGAAGCTTTCTTT
CASRADREYTEAFF
>TRBV7-2|TRBD1|.|TRBJ2-5
TGTGCCAGCAGCCCGGGACAGGGGAAGTACTTC
CASSPGQGKYF
>TRBV2|.|.|TRBJ1-2
TGTGCCAGCAGTGATAGGGGCAGAGGAGGCTACACCTTC
CASSDRGRGGYTF
>TRBV19|.|once|TRBJ1-1
TGTGCCAGTAGTTTTTTCGGACACACTGAAGCTTTCTTT
CASSFFGHTEAFF